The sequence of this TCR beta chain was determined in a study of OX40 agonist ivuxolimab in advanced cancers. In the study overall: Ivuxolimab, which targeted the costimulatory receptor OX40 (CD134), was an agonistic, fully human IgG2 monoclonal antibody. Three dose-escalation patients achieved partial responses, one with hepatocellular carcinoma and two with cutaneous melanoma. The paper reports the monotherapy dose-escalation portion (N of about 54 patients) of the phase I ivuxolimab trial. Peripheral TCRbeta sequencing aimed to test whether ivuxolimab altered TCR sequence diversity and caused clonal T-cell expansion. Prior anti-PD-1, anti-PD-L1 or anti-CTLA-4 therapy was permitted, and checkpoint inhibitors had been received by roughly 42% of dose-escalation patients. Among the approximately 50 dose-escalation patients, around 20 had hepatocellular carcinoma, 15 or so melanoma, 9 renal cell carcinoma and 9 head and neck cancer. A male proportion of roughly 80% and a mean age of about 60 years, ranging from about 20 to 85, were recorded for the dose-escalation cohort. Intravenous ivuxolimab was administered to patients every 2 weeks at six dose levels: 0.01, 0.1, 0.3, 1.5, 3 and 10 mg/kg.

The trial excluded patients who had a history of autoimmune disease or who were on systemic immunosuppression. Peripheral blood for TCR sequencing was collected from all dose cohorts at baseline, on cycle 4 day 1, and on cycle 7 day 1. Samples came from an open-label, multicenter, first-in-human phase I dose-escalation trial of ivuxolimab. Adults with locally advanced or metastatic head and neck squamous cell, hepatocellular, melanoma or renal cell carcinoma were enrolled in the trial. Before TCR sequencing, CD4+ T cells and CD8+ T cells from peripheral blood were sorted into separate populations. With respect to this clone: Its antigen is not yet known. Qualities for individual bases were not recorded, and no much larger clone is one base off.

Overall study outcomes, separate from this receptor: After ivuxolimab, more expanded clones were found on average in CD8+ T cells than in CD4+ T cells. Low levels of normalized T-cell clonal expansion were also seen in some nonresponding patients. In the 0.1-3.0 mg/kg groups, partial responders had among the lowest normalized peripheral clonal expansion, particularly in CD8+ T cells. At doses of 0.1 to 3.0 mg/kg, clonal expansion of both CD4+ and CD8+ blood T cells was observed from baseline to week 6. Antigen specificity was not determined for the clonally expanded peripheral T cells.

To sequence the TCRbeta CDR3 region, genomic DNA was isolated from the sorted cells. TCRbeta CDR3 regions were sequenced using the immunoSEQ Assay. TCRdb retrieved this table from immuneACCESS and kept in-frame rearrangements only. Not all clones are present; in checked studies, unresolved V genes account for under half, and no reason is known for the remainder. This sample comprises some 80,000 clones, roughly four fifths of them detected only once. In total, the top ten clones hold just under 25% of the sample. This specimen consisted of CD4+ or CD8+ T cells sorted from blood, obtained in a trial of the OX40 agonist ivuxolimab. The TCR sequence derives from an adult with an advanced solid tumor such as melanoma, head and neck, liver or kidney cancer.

The DNA sequence is given as TGTGCCAGCAGCTCGGACGGGGGCGGCGAGCAGTACTTC. Translation gives CASSSDGGGEQYF. The chain is encoded by TRBV7-2 joined to TRBJ2-7; the D gene cannot be resolved beyond TRBD1 or TRBD2, each matching 6 bases. CDR1 SGHTA and CDR2 FQGNSA are derived from the germline V gene. V gives up 4 bases and J gives up 6 bases, and the segment between their germline ends measures 13 bases. The CDR3 holds 13 amino acids from the cysteine to the phenylalanine. The only DNA kept is the CDR3, 39 bases in frame from the first base.